This T cell receptor beta chain appears in the sequencing data of a study of tumor-infiltrating lymphocytes in primary liver carcinoma. Germline DNA was extracted too, while blood RNA derived from unsorted whole blood. Study-wide results and caveats: CD8+ and CD4+ repertoires went uncompared, the samples being bulk unsorted. Tumor top-250-clone fraction significantly exceeded that of blood (p = 0.039).

The CDR3 is 16 residues long. CDR1 and CDR2 from the germline V gene are MGHRA and YSYEKL. J gave up 2 bases and V 0 bases, and 7 bases lay outside the gene matches. Total RNA amounting to approximately 460 ng was the source from which TCR beta cDNA was made with a constant-region primer. Three-round nested multiplex PCR performed with slightly modified ARM-PCR produced the TCR beta libraries. With TRBV1-TRBV30 forward primers and a C-beta reverse primer, the first two PCR rounds were run for 9 to 10 cycles each. TCRdb reprocessed the multiplex PCR reads via MiXCR and lists one record per CDR3 protein. This sample has more than 150,000 distinct CDR3 sequences, with 50% to 75% found just once. In the case of this clonotype: Its antigen remains unidentified.

V gene TRBV4-1 combines with J gene TRBJ2-7; 7 bases agree with TRBD1. The clonotype comes from a man aged 35-49 years with primary liver carcinoma and hepatitis B virus infection. Sample: peripheral blood. The CDR3 loop reads CASSQELRGQPYEQYF. The CDR3 DNA sequence: TGCGCCAGCAGCCAAGAGCTCAGGGGACAGCCCTACGAGCAGTACTTC.